A single sample is the source of the 21 T cell receptor beta chains below, sequenced in a study of blood T cell repertoires in COVID-19. The data were produced by immunoSEQ multiplex PCR, yet TCRdb's version contains in-frame clones alone and is incomplete. The profile shows around 36,000 clones, around 90% of them singletons. Sample: peripheral blood. The receptors come from a human donor in a cohort sampled during active COVID-19.

The CDR3 is CASSPGTGNQPQHF. CDR3 nucleotides: TGTGCCAGCAGCCCCGGGACAGGAAATCAGCCCCAGCATTTT. The chain couples TRBV7-2 to TRBJ1-5, with 8 bases lining up with TRBD1. V shed 5 bases and J 4 bases; nucleotides not matched to a gene: 4. CDR1 SGHTA and CDR2 FQGNSA come from the germline V gene. The CDR3 has 14 amino acids.

CDR3 sequence: CSARQGSGANVLTF. CDR3 sequence (DNA): TGCAGCGCTAGACAGGGGTCTGGGGCCAACGTCCTGACTTTC. The genes are TRBV29-1 and TRBJ2-6; 8 nucleotides line up with TRBD1. CDR1 SQVTM and CDR2 ANQGSEA come from the germline V gene. This CDR3 region has 14 residues. The V gene end was trimmed by 7 bases and the J gene end by 1 base; junction bases not matched to a gene: 3.

The sample holds one count of this clone. CDR3 nucleotide sequence: TGCAGCGTTGAAGATCTTCGGTCCTACGAGCAGTACTTC. This gives the protein CSVEDLRSYEQYF. The chain carries TRBV29-1 and TRBJ2-7, with D hard to call. Trimming took 0 bases from V and 1 from J, leaving 7 bases between them. From germline, CDR1 is SQVTM and CDR2 ANQGSEA. This CDR3 region has 13 residues.

This clone was recorded only once. The chain employs TRBV27 and TRBJ1-5, with D unclear. Germline values: CDR1 MNHEY, CDR2 SMNVEV (reference sequence). The CDR3 has 13 amino acids. The V gene lost 6 bases and the J gene lost 6 bases, with 12 bases spanning the gap. The CDR3 spells CASSRGGGQPQHF. CDR3 in DNA: TGTGCCAGCAGCCGGGGTGGTGGTCAGCCCCAGCATTTT.

This chain uses TRBV7-9 with TRBJ2-3, with D possibly matching TRBD2 (6 bases). Germline values: CDR1 SEHNR, CDR2 FQNEAQ (reference sequence). The length of the CDR3 is 19 residues. Trimming pared 1 base from V and 2 bases from J, leaving 22 bases between. In nucleotides, the CDR3 is TGTGCCAGCAGCTTAGTGTTTATTCGCGGGACCGGCCCCACAGATACGCAGTATTTT. This gives the protein CASSLVFIRGTGPTDTQYF.

The chain links TRBV7-9 to TRBJ1-2, with a tentative D call TRBD1 (5 bases). CDR1 and CDR2 from the germline V gene are SEHNR and FQNEAQ (reference sequence). Between the trimmed V and J ends, which lost 0 bases and 5 bases, there was a span of 16 bases. The CDR3 has 16 residues. CDR3 sequence reads: CASSLAGSGGLYGYTF. The CDR3 coding sequence is TGTGCCAGCAGCTTAGCCGGCAGCGGGGGACTTTATGGCTACACCTTC.

The chain links TRBV11-2 to TRBJ2-1, with 10 bases that match TRBD2. CDR3 size: 15 residues. Per germline, CDR1 SGHAT and CDR2 FQNNGV. V shed 0 bases, J shed 12 bases, and the junction held 8 bases outside the gene matches. CDR3 in DNA: TGTGCCAGCAGCTTAGAGGAGGGCCCTAGCGGGGGGCAGTTCTTC. It yields the protein CASSLEEGPSGGQFF.

The gene calls are TRBV6-6 and TRBJ1-2; 7 bases align to TRBD1. The CDR3 is made up of 13 amino acids. The J segment lost 7 bases and the V segment lost 5 bases, leaving 7 bases of the junction unmatched. Germline CDR1 is MNHNY and CDR2 is SVGAGI (reference sequence). CDR3 residues: CASSDRQGSGYTF. In DNA form, the CDR3 reads TGTGCCAGCAGTGATAGACAGGGTAGTGGCTACACCTTC.

V is TRBV19 and J is TRBJ2-2, with 8 nucleotides matching TRBD1. The germline gives CDR1 LNHDA, CDR2 SQIVND (reference sequence). V dropped 4 bases and J dropped 4; count of bases not matched to a gene: 8. The CDR3 sequence is 16 residues long. The DNA for the CDR3 is TGTGCCAGTAGTAGAGGACAGGGAGCCGGCACCGGGGAGCTGTTTTTT. This translates into CASSRGQGAGTGELFF.

V usage is TRBV28 and J usage is TRBJ1-1; D possibly corresponds to TRBD1 (5 bases). The V gene's germline CDR1 is MDHEN and CDR2 SYDVKM. The CDR3 has 14 residues. V lost 2 bases to trimming and J lost 1 base, with 8 bases between them. This CDR3 is CASSLQGGNTEAFF. The DNA for the CDR3 is TGTGCCAGCAGTTTACAGGGTGGGAACACTGAAGCTTTCTTT.

V gene TRBV20-1 combines with J gene TRBJ1-2; TRBD1 might be the D (6 bases). Trimming took off 3 bases at V and 5 bases at J, with 10 bases between the two ends. Germline CDR1 DFQATT, CDR2 SNEGSKA (reference sequence). The CDR3 is 12 amino acids. The CDR3 sequence is CSASRGAYGYTF. CDR3 DNA sequence: TGCAGTGCTAGTCGGGGGGCGTATGGCTACACCTTC.

The chain has TRBV18 and TRBJ1-2; D might be TRBD1 (5 bases). CDR3 length: 15 amino acids. The germline V gene has CDR1 KGHSH and CDR2 LQKENI. V was trimmed by 2 bases and J by 3 bases, leaving 13 bases between them. CDR3 sequence: CASSPSAGSDYGYTF. Written as DNA, the CDR3 is TGTGCCAGCTCACCATCAGCAGGGTCGGACTATGGCTACACCTTC.

V gene TRBV5-6 combines with J gene TRBJ2-6; maybe TRBD1 (6 bases). The length of the CDR3 is 17 residues. From germline, CDR1 is SGHDT and CDR2 YYEEEE. The V gene lost 2 bases and the J gene lost 0 bases, with 12 bases spanning the gap. The CDR3 is CASSLEGHSSGANVLTF. CDR3 DNA: TGTGCCAGCAGCTTAGAGGGACATTCCTCTGGGGCCAACGTCCTGACTTTC.

The genes are TRBV27 and TRBJ2-7; 7 bases are a match to TRBD1. Per germline, CDR1 MNHEY and CDR2 SMNVEV (reference sequence). V lost 5 bases, J lost 5 bases, and 12 bases stayed unmatched. This CDR3 has 15 residues. The CDR3 sequence: CASSRGTAPPNEQYF. CDR3 nucleotide sequence: TGTGCCAGCAGTCGAGGGACAGCCCCTCCAAACGAGCAGTACTTC.

The rearrangement uses TRBV7-9 and TRBJ2-5, with D possibly TRBD1 on 5 matching bases. CDR3 length: 14 residues. Trimming took 5 bases from V and 0 from J, leaving 10 bases between them. CDR1 and CDR2 from the germline V gene are SEHNR and FQNEAQ (reference sequence). CDR3 protein: CASSPDSNQETQYF. DNA for the CDR3: TGTGCCAGCAGCCCAGACAGTAACCAAGAGACCCAGTACTTC.

This sequence joins TRBV7-9 and TRBJ1-5; D is unclear. Germline CDR1 and CDR2: SEHNR and FQNEAQ (reference sequence). The CDR3 contains 12 residues. Trimming took 0 bases from V and 8 from J, leaving 5 bases between them. In DNA form, the CDR3 reads TGTGCCAGCAGCTTAGCCGGTGAGCCCCAGCATTTT. Encoded protein: CASSLAGEPQHF.

The gene calls are TRBV7-2 and TRBJ1-6; D ambiguous. The V and J ends lost 1 base and 5 bases respectively, with 12 bases between them. Germline V CDR1 and CDR2: SGHTA, FQGNSA. This CDR3 contains 16 residues. The CDR3 DNA reads TGTGCCAGCAGCTTAGATCCGCCGGGTAATAATTCACCCCTCCACTTT. This encodes CASSLDPPGNNSPLHF.

V usage is TRBV7-9 and J usage is TRBJ2-3; 11 bases match TRBD1. The CDR3 has 16 residues. Germline CDR1 reads SEHNR; CDR2 reads FQNEAQ (reference sequence). With 5 bases clipped from V and 0 bases from J, the junction kept 4 bases outside the gene matches. In DNA, the CDR3 is TGTGCCAGCAGCCCCTGGGACAGGGGGAGCACAGATACGCAGTATTTT. It yields the protein CASSPWDRGSTDTQYF.

J is TRBJ2-7 and V is TRBV6-1; D perhaps matches TRBD1 (7 bases). Germline V gives CDR1 MNHNS, CDR2 SASEGT. The ends were cut back, 2 bases at V and 3 bases at J, with 17 bases in the middle. This CDR3 contains 16 residues. The CDR3 loop reads CASSEMGQGGHYEQYF. The CDR3 DNA reads TGTGCCAGCAGTGAAATGGGGCAGGGGGGCCACTACGAGCAGTACTTC.

V and J are TRBV7-2 and TRBJ2-7; TRBD2 aligns across 9 bases. V shed 5 bases, J shed 4 bases, and the junction held 3 bases outside the gene matches. Germline V lookup: CDR1 SGHTA, CDR2 FQGNSA. This CDR3 has 13 amino acids. CDR3: CASSPSGGYEQYF. The CDR3 DNA reads TGTGCCAGCAGCCCCAGCGGGGGGTACGAGCAGTACTTC.

The chain uses TRBV12-3 or TRBV12-4 and TRBJ2-3, with D maybe TRBD2 (5 bases). The CDR3 has 13 amino acids. With 5 bases removed from V and 2 bases from J, the gap between germline ends came to 8 bases. CDR3 sequence reads: CASSIRDTDTQYF. CDR3 bases: TGTGCCAGCAGTATTCGGGACACAGATACGCAGTATTTT.